The present TCR beta chain was sequenced within a study of blood T cell repertoires in COVID-19. Study background: Donors in the United States, Italy and Spain gave samples during acute or convalescent COVID-19. Sources were T cells, B-cell-depleted T cells, or PBMCs; the material itself was cDNA or gDNA.

Everyone who took part was about 18 to 89 years old, and they came from 24 US areas. Original handling: Nucleated cell counts were estimated from reference gene primer amplification. Sequencing was performed with immunoSEQ multiplex PCR; in TCRdb, only in-frame clones are kept and a portion is missing. The DNA gave D and trimming, while V, J and clone size come from that table. The sample has fewer than 400,000 clones; just under 90% are singletons. The sequence was obtained from a woman aged 45-65 years who had recovered from COVID-19. The sequencing input was PBMCs or T cells enriched from blood (not recorded which).

CDR3 region: CASDRGNLYNSPLHF. The DNA for the CDR3 is TGTGCCAGTGACAGGGGGAACTTATATAATTCACCCCTCCACTTT. This sequence joins TRBV2 and TRBJ1-6; TRBD1 agrees at 9 bases. Germline CDR1 and CDR2: SNHLY and FYNNEI. The CDR3 is 15 residues long. J was trimmed by 4 bases and V by 9 bases; bases with no gene match: 7.